Given below is one TCR beta chain in context. These data are taken from a study of control samples from healthy donors and cancer patients. TCRdb's table, derived via immunoSEQ multiplex PCR, lists solely in-frame clones and lacks some. Of around 190,000 clones in the sample, about 92% were seen once. V shed 4 bases and J 0 bases; nucleotides not matched to a gene: 14. Germline V CDR1 and CDR2: MNHEY, SMNVEV (reference sequence). This CDR3 has 19 residues. Sequenced material: blood. The origin of this receptor is a man aged 25 to 45 in good health. This chain links TRBV27 with TRBJ1-3, with 8 nucleotides matching TRBD1. CDR3 amino acids: CASSSRPSGDRTSGNTIYF. CDR3 nucleotides: TGTGCCAGCAGTTCTCGACCTTCGGGGGACAGGACCTCTGGAAACACCATATATTTT.